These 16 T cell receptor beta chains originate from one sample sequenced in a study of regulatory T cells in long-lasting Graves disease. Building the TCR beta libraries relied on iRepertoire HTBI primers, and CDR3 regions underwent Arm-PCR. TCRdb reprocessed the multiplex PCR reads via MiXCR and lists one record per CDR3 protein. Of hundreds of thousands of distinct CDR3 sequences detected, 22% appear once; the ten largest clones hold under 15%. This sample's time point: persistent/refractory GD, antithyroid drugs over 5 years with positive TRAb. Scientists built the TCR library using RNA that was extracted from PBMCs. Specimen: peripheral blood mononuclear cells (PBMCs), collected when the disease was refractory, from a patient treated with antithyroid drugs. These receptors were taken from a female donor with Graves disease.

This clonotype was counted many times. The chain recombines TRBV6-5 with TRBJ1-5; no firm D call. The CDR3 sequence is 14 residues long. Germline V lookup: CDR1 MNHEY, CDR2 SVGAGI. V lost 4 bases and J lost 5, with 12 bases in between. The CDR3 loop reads CASSFSGGHQPQHF. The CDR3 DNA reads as TGTGCCAGCAGTTTCTCGGGCGGTCATCAGCCCCAGCATTTT.

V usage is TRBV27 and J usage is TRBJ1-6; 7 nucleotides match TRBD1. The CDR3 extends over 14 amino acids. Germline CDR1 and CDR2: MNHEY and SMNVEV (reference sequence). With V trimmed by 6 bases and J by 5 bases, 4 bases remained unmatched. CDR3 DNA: TGTGCCAGCAGAACAGGGGTGAATAATTCACCCCTCCACTTT. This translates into CASRTGVNNSPLHF.

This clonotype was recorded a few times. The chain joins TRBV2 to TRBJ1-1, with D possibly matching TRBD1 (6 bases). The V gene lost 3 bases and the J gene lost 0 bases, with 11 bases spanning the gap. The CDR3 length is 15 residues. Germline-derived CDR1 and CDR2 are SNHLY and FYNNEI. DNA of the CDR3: TGTGCCAGCAGTGATTGGGGGGCTATGAACACTGAAGCTTTCTTT. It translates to CASSDWGAMNTEAFF.

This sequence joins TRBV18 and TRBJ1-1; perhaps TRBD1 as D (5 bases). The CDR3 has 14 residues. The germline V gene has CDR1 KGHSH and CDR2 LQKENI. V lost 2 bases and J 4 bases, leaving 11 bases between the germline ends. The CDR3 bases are TGTGCCAGCTCACCAACGCAGGGAGGCACTGAAGCTTTCTTT. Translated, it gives CASSPTQGGTEAFF.

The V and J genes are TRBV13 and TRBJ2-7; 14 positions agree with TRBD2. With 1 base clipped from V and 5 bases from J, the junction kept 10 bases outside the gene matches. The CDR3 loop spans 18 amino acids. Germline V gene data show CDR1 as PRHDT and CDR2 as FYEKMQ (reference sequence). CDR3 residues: CASSLALGTSGGVNEQYF. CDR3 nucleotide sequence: TGTGCCAGCAGCTTAGCCCTCGGGACTAGCGGGGGAGTCAACGAGCAGTACTTC.

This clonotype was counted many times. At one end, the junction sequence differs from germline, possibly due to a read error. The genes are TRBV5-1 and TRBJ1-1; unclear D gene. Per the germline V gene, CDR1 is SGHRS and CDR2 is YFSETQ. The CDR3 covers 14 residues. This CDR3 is CASSSLGGNTEAFF. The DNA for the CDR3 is TGTGCCAGCAGCTCTCTGGGAGGGAACACTGAAGCTTTCTTT.

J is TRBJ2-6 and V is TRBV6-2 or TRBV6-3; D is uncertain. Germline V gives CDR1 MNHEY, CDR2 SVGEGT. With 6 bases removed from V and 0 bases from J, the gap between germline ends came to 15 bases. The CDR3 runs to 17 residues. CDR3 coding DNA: TGTGCCAGCAGCAACCCCGCCGTGGGCTCTGGGGCCAACGTCCTGACTTTC. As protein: CASSNPAVGSGANVLTF.

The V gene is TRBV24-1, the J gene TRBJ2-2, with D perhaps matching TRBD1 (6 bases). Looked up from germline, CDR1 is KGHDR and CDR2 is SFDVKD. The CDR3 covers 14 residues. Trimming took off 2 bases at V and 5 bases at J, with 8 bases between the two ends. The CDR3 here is CATSDYQGTGELFF. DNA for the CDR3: TGTGCCACCAGTGATTATCAGGGGACCGGGGAGCTGTTTTTT.

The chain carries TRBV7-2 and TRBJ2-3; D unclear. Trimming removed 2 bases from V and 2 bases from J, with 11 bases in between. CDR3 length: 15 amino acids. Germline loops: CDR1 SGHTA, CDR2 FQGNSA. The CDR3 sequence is CASSLRRLDTDTQYF. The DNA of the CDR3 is TGTGCCAGCAGCTTACGACGCCTGGACACAGATACGCAGTATTTT.

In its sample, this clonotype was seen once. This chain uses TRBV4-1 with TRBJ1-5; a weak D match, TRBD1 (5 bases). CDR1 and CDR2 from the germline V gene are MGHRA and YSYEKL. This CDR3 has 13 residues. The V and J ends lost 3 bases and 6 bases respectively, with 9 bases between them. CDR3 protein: CASSQGVRQPQHF. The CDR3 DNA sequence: TGCGCCAGCAGCCAGGGGGTACGTCAGCCCCAGCATTTT.

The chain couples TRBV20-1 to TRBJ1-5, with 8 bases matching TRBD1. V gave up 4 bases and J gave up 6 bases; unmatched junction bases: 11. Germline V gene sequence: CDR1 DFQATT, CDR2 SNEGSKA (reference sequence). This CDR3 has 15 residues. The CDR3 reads CSAILVGQGPQPQHF. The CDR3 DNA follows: TGCAGTGCTATTCTAGTCGGACAGGGACCTCAGCCCCAGCATTTT.

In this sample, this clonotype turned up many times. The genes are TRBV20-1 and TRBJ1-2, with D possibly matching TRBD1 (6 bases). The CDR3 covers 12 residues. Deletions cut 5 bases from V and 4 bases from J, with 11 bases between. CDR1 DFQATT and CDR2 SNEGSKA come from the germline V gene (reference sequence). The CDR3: CSAPRGAYGYTF. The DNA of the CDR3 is TGCAGTGCTCCCCGGGGGGCCTATGGCTACACCTTC.

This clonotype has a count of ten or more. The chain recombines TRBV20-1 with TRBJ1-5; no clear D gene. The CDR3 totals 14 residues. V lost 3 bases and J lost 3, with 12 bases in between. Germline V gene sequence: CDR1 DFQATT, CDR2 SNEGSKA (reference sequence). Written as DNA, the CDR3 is TGCAGTGCTAGTTTGGTTAGCGTCAATCAGCCCCAGCATTTT. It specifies CSASLVSVNQPQHF.

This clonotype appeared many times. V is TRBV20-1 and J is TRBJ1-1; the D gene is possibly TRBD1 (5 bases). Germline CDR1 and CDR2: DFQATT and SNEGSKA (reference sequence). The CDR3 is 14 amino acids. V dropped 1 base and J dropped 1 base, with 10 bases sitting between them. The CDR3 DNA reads TGCAGTGCTAGAGGGAACACAGGGAACACTGAAGCTTTCTTT. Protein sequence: CSARGNTGNTEAFF.

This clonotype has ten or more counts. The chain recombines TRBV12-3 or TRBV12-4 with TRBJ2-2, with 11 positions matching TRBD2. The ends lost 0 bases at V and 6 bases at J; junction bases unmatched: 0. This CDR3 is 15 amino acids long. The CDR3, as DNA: TGTGCCAGCAGTTTAGCGGGACTAGCGGCCGGGGAGCTGTTTTTT. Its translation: CASSLAGLAAGELFF.

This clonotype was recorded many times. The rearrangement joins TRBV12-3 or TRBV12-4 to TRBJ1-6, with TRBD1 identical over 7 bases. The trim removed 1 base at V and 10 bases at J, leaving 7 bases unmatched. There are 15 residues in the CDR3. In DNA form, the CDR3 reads TGTGCCAGCAGTTTAGATACAATAGGGGGCTCACCCCTCCACTTT. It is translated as CASSLDTIGGSPLHF.